What follows are 25 T cell receptor beta chains derived from one specimen sequenced in a study of cytomegalovirus exposure and HLA in healthy donors. Primers included in the PCR were 60 Vbeta and 13 Jbeta primers. Assay: immunoSEQ multiplex PCR; the TCRdb copy retains only in-frame clones and omits some. This sample has around 98,000 clones, with roughly 76% found just once. The sample consisted of PBMCs. All receptors come from a human donor in good health.

The rearrangement links TRBV18 to TRBJ1-5; 9 nucleotides match TRBD1. V was pared by 0 bases and J by 6 bases, with 15 bases of the junction left unmatched. Germline CDR1 reads KGHSH; CDR2 reads LQKENI. The CDR3 has 19 residues. DNA for the CDR3: TGTGCCAGCTCACCACCACCGGGACAGGGTTTCTTTGTTGGTCAGCCCCAGCATTTT. Residues: CASSPPPGQGFFVGQPQHF. Full variable domain (remainder filled in from reference TRBV18 and TRBJ1-5): NAGVMQNPRHLVRRRGQEARLRCSPMKGHSHVYWYRQLPEEGLKFMVYLQKENIIDESGMPKERFSAEFPKEGPSILRIQQVVRGDSAAYFCASSPPPGQGFFVGQPQHFGDGTRLSIL.

The chain recombines TRBV7-9 with TRBJ2-5; weak D call: TRBD1 (5 bases). Germline CDR1 reads SEHNR; CDR2 reads FQNEAQ (reference sequence). This CDR3 is 15 amino acids long. V was cut by 5 bases and J by 4 bases, with 17 bases left in between. The CDR3 loop reads CASSLTDTGGETQYF. The CDR3 nucleotides are TGTGCCAGCAGCCTTACGGACACCGGCGGAGAGACCCAGTACTTC.

This clone has only a few counts. This sequence joins TRBV19 and TRBJ2-3; possibly TRBD2 for D (5 bases). Per germline, CDR1 LNHDA and CDR2 SQIVND (reference sequence). V was cut by 6 bases and J by 2 bases, with 15 bases left in between. The CDR3 runs to 15 residues. CDR3 sequence (DNA): TGTGCCAGTAGAGCCCTGGGGAGTCTCACAGATACGCAGTATTTT. Its protein is CASRALGSLTDTQYF.

This clone appeared a few times. This sequence joins TRBV27 and TRBJ1-2; D possibly corresponds to TRBD1 (5 bases). V was trimmed by 2 bases and J by 0 bases, leaving 10 bases between them. Germline V CDR1 and CDR2: MNHEY, SMNVEV (reference sequence). This CDR3 is built from 15 residues. Written as DNA, the CDR3 is TGTGCCAGCAGTTTAAGCAGGGAACCTAACTATGGCTACACCTTC. Translating gives CASSLSREPNYGYTF.

This clone was observed a handful of times. The V and J genes are TRBV4-1 and TRBJ2-2; D perhaps matches TRBD1 (6 bases). The V and J ends lost 3 bases and 4 bases respectively, with 12 bases between them. The CDR3 is 15 amino acids. The germline CDR1 and CDR2 sequences are MGHRA and YSYEKL. CDR3 region: CASSHPGVTTGELFF. In DNA, the CDR3 is TGCGCCAGCAGCCACCCAGGGGTGACCACCGGGGAGCTGTTTTTT.

The chain joins TRBV2 to TRBJ2-5; the D gene is possibly TRBD2 (5 bases). Germline CDR1 reads SNHLY; CDR2 reads FYNNEI. This CDR3 comprises 13 residues. Trimming shortened V by 4 bases and J by 9 bases, and 15 bases separated the two germline ends. The chain's CDR3 is CASSAPGVPAQYF. The CDR3 nucleotides read TGTGCCAGCAGTGCTCCCGGGGTCCCAGCCCAGTACTTC.

The J gene is TRBJ1-2, the V gene TRBV29-1; no clear D. This CDR3 is 11 amino acids long. The V gene's germline CDR1 is SQVTM and CDR2 ANQGSEA. Trimming removed 3 bases at V and 4 bases at J, with 6 bases between. The CDR3 nucleotides are TGCAGCGTTGATGCGGGCTATGGCTACACCTTC. The encoded protein is CSVDAGYGYTF.

Only a few counts were recorded for this clone. V gene TRBV6-6 combines with J gene TRBJ2-7; weak D call: TRBD1 (6 bases). V lost 11 bases and J lost 4, with 15 bases in between. The CDR3 loop spans 12 amino acids. CDR1 and CDR2 (germline): MNHNY, SVGAGI (reference sequence). The CDR3 sequence: CASRAGEYEQYF. The CDR3 nucleotides are TGTGCCTCCCGGGCAGGGGAATACGAGCAGTACTTC.

This chain connects TRBV15 to TRBJ1-3; a possible D gene is TRBD1 (5 bases). The CDR3 has 16 amino acids. The V gene lost 2 bases and the J gene lost 0 bases, with 11 bases spanning the gap. Germline lookup yields CDR1 LNHNV and CDR2 YYDKDF (reference sequence). The CDR3 is CATSRLRDFSGNTIYF. CDR3 DNA: TGTGCCACCAGCAGACTCAGGGATTTCTCTGGAAACACCATATATTTT.

The chain recombines TRBV29-1 with TRBJ1-2; D may be TRBD1 (6 bases). CDR1 is SQVTM, CDR2 ANQGSEA, per germline. The CDR3 consists of 15 residues. The V end lost 3 bases, the J end lost 4 bases, and 18 bases lay between the germline ends. CDR3 in DNA: TGCAGCGTTGACCTCAGAGGGGGGGCAGGCTATGGCTACACCTTC. Protein product: CSVDLRGGAGYGYTF.

The chain is built from TRBV29-1 and TRBJ2-1; TRBD2 matches at 9 bases. This CDR3 contains 14 residues. J was trimmed by 6 bases and V by 7 bases; bases with no gene match: 10. CDR1 is SQVTM, CDR2 ANQGSEA, per germline. CDR3 in amino acids: CSGGGTSLFNEQFF. CDR3 nucleotide sequence: TGCAGCGGTGGTGGGACTAGCCTTTTCAATGAGCAGTTCTTC.

The V gene is TRBV6-5, the J gene TRBJ1-3, with unresolved D. The CDR3 covers 15 residues. The V and J ends lost 10 bases and 2 bases respectively, with 18 bases between them. Germline values: CDR1 MNHEY, CDR2 SVGAGI. CDR3 protein: CATLPLDRAGNTIYF. In DNA, the CDR3 is TGTGCCACCCTCCCCCTCGATCGGGCTGGAAACACCATATATTTT.

V gene TRBV19 combines with J gene TRBJ1-4; the D gene is possibly TRBD1 (5 bases). With 6 bases removed from V and 0 bases from J, the gap between germline ends came to 17 bases. Germline V CDR1 and CDR2: LNHDA, SQIVND (reference sequence). CDR3 size: 17 residues. The CDR3 nucleotides are TGTGCCAGTAGGCCAGGGTCCTCAGTTGCAACTAATGAAAAACTGTTTTTT. Amino acid sequence: CASRPGSSVATNEKLFF.

In its sample, this clone was seen a few times. This chain links TRBV5-4 with TRBJ1-1, with D uncertain. CDR1 is SGHNT, CDR2 YYREEE, per germline (reference sequence). The CDR3 loop spans 12 amino acids. With 1 base removed from V and 8 bases from J, the gap between germline ends came to 9 bases. The CDR3 DNA is TGTGCCAGCAGCTTGAGCGGGGTCGAAGCTTTCTTT. This translates into CASSLSGVEAFF.

V is TRBV11-2 and J is TRBJ2-1, with D possibly being TRBD2 (6 bases). Deletions cut 1 base from V and 7 bases from J, with 20 bases between. This CDR3 contains 17 residues. In germline, CDR1 is SGHAT, CDR2 FQNNGV. The CDR3 coding sequence is TGTGCCAGCAGCTTAGGGTACAAACTAGCATCGGGGAATGAGCAGTTCTTC. Protein: CASSLGYKLASGNEQFF.

The genes are TRBV25-1 and TRBJ2-2; 7 positions agree with TRBD2. The germline V gene encodes CDR1 MGHDK and CDR2 SYGVNS. CDR3 length equals 17 residues. J lost 5 bases, V lost 5 bases, and 14 bases had no gene match. The CDR3 here is CASSQPGTTRETGELFF. The CDR3 DNA is TGTGCCAGCAGTCAGCCCGGGACTACTAGGGAAACCGGGGAGCTGTTTTTT.

The chain carries TRBV19 and TRBJ2-7, with no clear D. The CDR3 contains 14 residues. In germline, CDR1 is LNHDA, CDR2 SQIVND (reference sequence). Trimming left V 0 bases short and J 3 bases short, with 9 bases between. In nucleotides, the CDR3 is TGTGCCAGTAGTATAGATCAGCGAGGCTACGAGCAGTACTTC. This gives the protein CASSIDQRGYEQYF.

This chain links TRBV7-9 with TRBJ1-2; 10 bases fit TRBD1. The trim removed 3 bases at V and 6 bases at J, leaving 7 bases unmatched. The CDR3 is 15 amino acids. The germline CDR1 and CDR2 sequences are SEHNR and FQNEAQ (reference sequence). CDR3 residues: CASSLTTGTGDGYTF. The CDR3, as DNA: TGTGCCAGCAGCTTGACCACCGGGACAGGGGATGGCTACACCTTC.

V is TRBV6-1 and J is TRBJ1-1; D is possibly TRBD1 (5 bases). This CDR3 region has 14 residues. V was clipped by 7 bases and J by 0 bases, with 12 bases between them. Germline CDR1 and CDR2: MNHNS and SASEGT. The CDR3 region is CASMTGGMNTEAFF. The CDR3 bases are TGTGCCAGCATGACTGGGGGGATGAACACTGAAGCTTTCTTT.

This clone was counted many times. The chain uses TRBV6-5 and TRBJ1-2; D might be TRBD1 (5 bases). From germline, CDR1 is MNHEY and CDR2 SVGAGI. V was trimmed by 2 bases and J by 1 base, leaving 8 bases between them. This CDR3 is 14 amino acids long. The CDR3 sequence is CASSYRQFNYGYTF. CDR3 bases: TGTGCCAGCAGTTACCGACAGTTTAACTATGGCTACACCTTC.

The rearrangement joins TRBV5-4 to TRBJ2-5, with D perhaps TRBD2 (5 bases). The J call is doubtful: the DNA matches TRBJ2-7 better. The CDR3 covers 14 residues. Germline values: CDR1 SGHNT, CDR2 YYREEE (reference sequence). The CDR3 DNA follows: TGTGCCAGCAGCGAGGGATCCTACCCCTACGAGCAGTACTTC. Its protein product is CASSEGSYPYEQYF.

The chain joins TRBV4-2 to TRBJ1-1; D is undetermined. Between the trimmed V and J ends, which lost 2 bases and 3 bases, there was a span of 7 bases. The CDR3 runs to 13 residues. Per the germline V gene, CDR1 is LGHNA and CDR2 is YNFKEQ. CDR3 in amino acids: CASSQSRDTEAFF. The CDR3 DNA sequence: TGTGCCAGCAGCCAATCCCGAGACACTGAAGCTTTCTTT.

The chain uses TRBV5-1 and TRBJ2-4; D gene unclear. This CDR3 contains 13 residues. Per the germline V gene, CDR1 is SGHRS and CDR2 is YFSETQ. V lost 4 bases and J lost 5, with 10 bases in between. This CDR3 reads CASSRNRENIQYF. The CDR3 DNA follows: TGCGCCAGCAGCCGTAACAGAGAAAACATTCAGTACTTC.

This clone was picked up a small number of times. The V and J genes are TRBV29-1 and TRBJ2-7; D perhaps matches TRBD2 (5 bases). CDR3 length: 12 amino acids. The germline gives CDR1 SQVTM, CDR2 ANQGSEA. Trimming shortened V by 7 bases and J by 7 bases, and 17 bases separated the two germline ends. The CDR3 DNA reads TGCAGCGCCGGAGGTAGCTTTTTGGAGCAGTACTTC. Its translation: CSAGGSFLEQYF.

The chain employs TRBV5-8 and TRBJ2-2; D not certain. Germline V CDR1 and CDR2: SGHTS, YDEGEE. V was pared by 3 bases and J by 1 base, with 4 bases between. The CDR3 totals 13 residues. Here the CDR3 DNA reads TGTGCCAGCAGCTCCCTGAACACCGGGGAGCTGTTTTTT. Protein sequence: CASSSLNTGELFF.